The 19 T cell receptor beta chains presented below share a single source sample, sequenced in a study of PD-1 blockade in classical Hodgkin lymphoma. The repertoire was sequenced with immunoSEQ multiplex PCR; TCRdb's copy has only in-frame clones and lacks some. The sample has around 31,000 clones; 85% are singletons. Exposure to brentuximab vedotin varied, and each patient had relapsed following autologous stem cell transplantation. Investigators isolated CD4+ T cells from thawed PBMCs through magnetic negative selection. The specimen was CD4+ T cells from blood, collected at baseline. The receptor source for this set is a human donor with classical Hodgkin lymphoma.

The J gene is TRBJ2-5, the V gene TRBV6-6; TRBD2 matches at 7 bases. Germline values: CDR1 MNHNY, CDR2 SVGAGI (reference sequence). This CDR3 has 15 amino acids. J lost 3 bases, V lost 7 bases, and 11 bases had no gene match. The CDR3 loop is CASNPGGGPEETQYF. In DNA form, the CDR3 reads TGTGCCAGCAACCCCGGGGGAGGGCCTGAAGAGACCCAGTACTTC.

This clone turned up a few times. The chain links TRBV6-1 to TRBJ2-7; possible D gene TRBD2, 5 bases. Trimming removed 7 bases from V and 5 bases from J, with 18 bases in between. CDR3 size: 14 residues. Germline CDR1 MNHNS, CDR2 SASEGT. The CDR3 nucleotides are TGTGCCAGCAAGACTCACTTAGCGAGCCACGAGCAGTACTTC. It is translated as CASKTHLASHEQYF.

The chain uses TRBV7-2 and TRBJ2-2, with a tentative D call TRBD2 (5 bases). There are 12 residues in the CDR3. The V end was cut by 8 bases, the J end by 3 bases, with 7 bases between. Germline V gene data show CDR1 as SGHTA and CDR2 as FQGNSA. CDR3 sequence reads: CASRRDTGELFF. The DNA of the CDR3 is TGTGCCAGCCGGCGGGACACCGGGGAGCTGTTTTTT.

The chain has TRBV7-8 and TRBJ1-1; D possibly corresponds to TRBD1 (5 bases). The CDR3 sequence is 14 residues long. The germline V gene has CDR1 SGHVS and CDR2 FQNEAQ. V was clipped by 4 bases and J by 5 bases, with 14 bases between them. CDR3 amino acids: CASSSARVATEAFF. The CDR3 region has the DNA TGTGCCAGCAGCTCCGCCAGGGTGGCGACTGAAGCTTTCTTT.

The chain joins TRBV20-1 to TRBJ2-5, with a weak D call TRBD2 (5 bases). The tail of the sequence fits TRBJ2-7 better, so the J call may be wrong. CDR3 size: 11 residues. Germline CDR1 DFQATT, CDR2 SNEGSKA (reference sequence). CDR3 amino acids: CSLSDTYEQYF. CDR3 in DNA: TGCAGCCTTAGCGACACCTACGAGCAGTACTTC.

This clone has just a few counts. The rearrangement links TRBV28 to TRBJ1-2, with D perhaps matching TRBD1 (5 bases). The CDR3 extends over 14 amino acids. The ends were cut back, 2 bases at V and 8 bases at J, with 15 bases in the middle. The germline CDR1 and CDR2 sequences are MDHEN and SYDVKM. CDR3 residues: CASSLGAGLGGYTF. As DNA, the CDR3 is TGTGCCAGCAGTTTAGGCGCGGGGCTGGGGGGCTACACCTTC.

The J gene is TRBJ2-1, the V gene TRBV5-6; 11 nucleotides line up with TRBD2. Germline assignment: CDR1 SGHDT and CDR2 YYEEEE. The CDR3 length is 15 residues. The V segment lost 3 bases and the J segment 5 bases; nucleotides outside the gene matches: 4. The CDR3 here is CASSSLAGGNNEQFF. As DNA, the CDR3 is TGTGCCAGCAGCTCCTTAGCGGGAGGGAACAATGAGCAGTTCTTC.

The chain employs TRBV15 and TRBJ2-4; no reliable D call. CDR3 length equals 14 residues. From germline, CDR1 is LNHNV and CDR2 YYDKDF (reference sequence). Trimming removed 3 bases at V and 7 bases at J, with 13 bases between. The CDR3, as DNA: TGTGCCACCAGCAGGGCCGGGTTTAGGAACATTCAGTACTTC. Its protein is CATSRAGFRNIQYF.

This clone has just a few counts. The chain joins TRBV18 to TRBJ1-2; 9 bases are a match to TRBD1. The CDR3 is 15 amino acids. Germline trimming cut 2 bases from V and 4 bases from J; bases unmatched to any gene: 5. From germline, CDR1 is KGHSH and CDR2 LQKENI. CDR3 amino acids: CASSPEQGAGYGYTF. CDR3 nucleotide sequence: TGTGCCAGCTCACCAGAACAGGGGGCAGGCTATGGCTACACCTTC.

The genes are TRBV25-1 and TRBJ1-1; D is perhaps TRBD1 (6 bases). The CDR3 extends over 12 amino acids. V lost 1 base, J lost 8 bases, and 8 bases lay in between. Germline V gene data show CDR1 as MGHDK and CDR2 as SYGVNS. The CDR3 region is CASSEFRGEAFF. The CDR3, as DNA: TGTGCCAGCAGTGAATTTAGGGGGGAAGCTTTCTTT.

This clone appeared a single time. The V gene is TRBV4-3, the J gene TRBJ2-1; no reliable D call. The CDR3 covers 15 residues. The germline V gene encodes CDR1 LGHNA and CDR2 YSLEER. The V and J ends lost 0 bases and 6 bases respectively, with 12 bases between them. CDR3 loop: CASSQDRAEFNEQFF. CDR3 nucleotide sequence: TGCGCCAGCAGCCAAGATCGGGCTGAATTCAATGAGCAGTTCTTC.

The rearrangement uses TRBV9 and TRBJ1-2; 11 bases map to TRBD1. The length of the CDR3 is 15 residues. In germline, CDR1 is SGDLS, CDR2 YYNGEE. The J segment lost 4 bases and the V segment lost 2 bases, leaving 4 bases of the junction unmatched. The CDR3 DNA follows: TGTGCCAGCAGCGTCGGGACAGGGGGTAGCTATGGCTACACCTTC. It codes for CASSVGTGGSYGYTF.

J is TRBJ1-1 and V is TRBV11-2; 10 bases align to TRBD1. Germline V gene lookup returns CDR1 SGHAT and CDR2 FQNNGV. The CDR3 spans 15 residues. Trimming at V came to 4 bases and at J to 5 bases, leaving 7 bases not matched to a gene. Here the CDR3 reads CASSSRDRGWTEAFF. The CDR3 bases are TGTGCCAGCAGCTCCCGGGACAGGGGATGGACTGAAGCTTTCTTT.

The CDR3 protein is CASSEFRDRSRWGGFNEQFF. DNA of the CDR3: TGTGCCAGCAGTGAATTCAGGGACAGGTCCAGGTGGGGGGGGTTCAATGAGCAGTTCTTC. The chain has TRBV6-1 and TRBJ2-1; D is possibly TRBD1 (8 bases). Germline CDR1 MNHNS, CDR2 SASEGT. The CDR3 spans 20 residues. V was clipped by 2 bases and J by 6 bases, with 29 bases between them.

The rearrangement uses TRBV5-8 and TRBJ1-1; no definite D call. The CDR3 contains 14 residues. Germline V gene sequence: CDR1 SGHTS, CDR2 YDEGEE. V lost 0 bases to trimming and J lost 5 bases, with 11 bases between them. The CDR3 reads CASSLDSRFTEAFF. The CDR3 DNA follows: TGTGCCAGCAGCTTGGACAGCCGTTTTACTGAAGCTTTCTTT.

The rearrangement joins TRBV19 to TRBJ2-5, with D unclear. Germline-derived CDR1 and CDR2 are LNHDA and SQIVND (reference sequence). Trimming removed 5 bases at V and 1 base at J, with 23 bases between. The CDR3 consists of 18 residues. This CDR3 is CASSPTSPRHSRQETQYF. The CDR3 DNA sequence: TGTGCCAGTAGTCCTACAAGCCCTCGCCACAGCCGCCAAGAGACCCAGTACTTC.

The genes are TRBV28 and TRBJ1-5; D remains unclear. The germline V and J ends were trimmed by 5 bases and 4 bases, with 6 bases remaining between them. From germline, CDR1 is MDHEN and CDR2 SYDVKM. This CDR3 spans 12 amino acids. CDR3 sequence: CASSLPNQPQHF. CDR3 coding DNA: TGTGCCAGCAGTCTGCCTAATCAGCCCCAGCATTTT.

This clone was found once. The chain combines TRBV2 with TRBJ1-2; no definite D call. The CDR3 sequence is 15 residues long. Trimming removed 3 bases from V and 2 bases from J, with 13 bases in between. The germline CDR1 and CDR2 sequences are SNHLY and FYNNEI. CDR3 sequence (DNA): TGTGCCAGCAGTGAGCGGGATTGGGCGAACTATGGCTACACCTTC. It specifies CASSERDWANYGYTF.

CDR3 nucleotides: TGTGCCAGCAGCCCCGCTTTGGGTTTGGGCACAGATACGCAGTATTTT. It specifies CASSPALGLGTDTQYF. V usage is TRBV7-2 and J usage is TRBJ2-3; unclear D gene. The CDR3 totals 16 residues. Germline CDR1 SGHTA, CDR2 FQGNSA. Trimming took off 5 bases at V and 1 base at J, with 16 bases between the two ends.